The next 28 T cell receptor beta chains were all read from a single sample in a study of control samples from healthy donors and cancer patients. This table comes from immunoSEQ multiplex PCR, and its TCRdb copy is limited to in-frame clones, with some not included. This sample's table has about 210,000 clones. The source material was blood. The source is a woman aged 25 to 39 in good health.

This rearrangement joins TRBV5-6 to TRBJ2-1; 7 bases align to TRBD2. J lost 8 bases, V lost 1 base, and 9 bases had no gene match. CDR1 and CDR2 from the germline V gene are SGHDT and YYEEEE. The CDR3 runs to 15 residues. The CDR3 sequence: CASSLLRGGVHEQFF. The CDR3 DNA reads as TGTGCCAGCAGCTTGTTGCGTGGGGGGGTTCATGAGCAGTTCTTC.

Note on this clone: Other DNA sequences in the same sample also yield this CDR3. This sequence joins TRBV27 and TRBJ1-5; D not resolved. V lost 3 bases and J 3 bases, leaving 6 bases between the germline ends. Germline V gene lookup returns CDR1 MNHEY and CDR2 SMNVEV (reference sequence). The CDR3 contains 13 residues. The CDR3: CASSLGVNQPQHF. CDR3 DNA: TGTGCCAGCAGTTTGGGTGTCAATCAGCCCCAGCATTTT.

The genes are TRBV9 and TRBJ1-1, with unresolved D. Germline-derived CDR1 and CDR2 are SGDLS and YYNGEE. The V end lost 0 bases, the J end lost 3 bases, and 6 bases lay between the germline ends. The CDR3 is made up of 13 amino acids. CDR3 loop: CASSVDLYTEAFF. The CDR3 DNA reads TGTGCCAGCAGCGTAGACCTATACACTGAAGCTTTCTTT.

The CDR3 here is CASSQRASPTSYEQYF. The CDR3 nucleotides are TGTGCCAGCAGCCAAAGGGCGAGCCCCACCTCCTACGAGCAGTACTTC. The rearrangement links TRBV21-1 to TRBJ2-7. TRBV21-1 is a known pseudogene. This CDR3 has 16 residues.

The CDR3 region has the DNA TGTGCCAGCAGTGAAGAACTAGCGAACGAGCAGTTCTTC. As protein: CASSEELANEQFF. The rearrangement uses TRBV2 and TRBJ2-1, with TRBD2 matching over 7 bases. With 1 base clipped from V and 10 bases from J, the junction kept 4 bases outside the gene matches. The CDR3 contains 13 residues. Germline V gene sequence: CDR1 SNHLY, CDR2 FYNNEI.

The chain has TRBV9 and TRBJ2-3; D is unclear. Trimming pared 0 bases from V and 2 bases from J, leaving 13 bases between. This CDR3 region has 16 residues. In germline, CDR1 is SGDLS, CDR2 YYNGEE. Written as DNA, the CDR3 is TGTGCCAGCAGCGTAGGTGTCGGCAGCTACACAGATACGCAGTATTTT. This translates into CASSVGVGSYTDTQYF.

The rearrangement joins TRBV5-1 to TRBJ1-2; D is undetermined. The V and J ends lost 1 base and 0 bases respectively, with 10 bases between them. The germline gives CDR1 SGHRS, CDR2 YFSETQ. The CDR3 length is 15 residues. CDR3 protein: CASSLRVGSNYGYTF. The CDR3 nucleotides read TGCGCCAGCAGCTTGCGTGTCGGTTCTAACTATGGCTACACCTTC. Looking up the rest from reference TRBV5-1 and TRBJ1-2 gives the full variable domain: KAGVTQTPRYLIKTRGQQVTLSCSPISGHRSVSWYQQTPGQGLQFLFEYFSETQRNKGNFPGRFSGRQFSNSRSEMNVSTLELGDSALYLCASSLRVGSNYGYTFGSGTRLTVV.

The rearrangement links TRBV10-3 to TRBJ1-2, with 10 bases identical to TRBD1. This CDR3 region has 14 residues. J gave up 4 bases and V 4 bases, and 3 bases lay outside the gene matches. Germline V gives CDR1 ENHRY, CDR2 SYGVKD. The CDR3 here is CAISAWTGGYGYTF. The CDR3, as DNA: TGTGCCATCAGTGCTTGGACAGGGGGCTATGGCTACACCTTC.

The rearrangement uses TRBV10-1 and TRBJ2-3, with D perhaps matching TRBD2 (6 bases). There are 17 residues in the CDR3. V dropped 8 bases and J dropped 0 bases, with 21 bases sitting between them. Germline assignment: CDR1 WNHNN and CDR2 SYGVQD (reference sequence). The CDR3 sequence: CASQAFTAGISTDTQYF. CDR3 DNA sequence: TGCGCCAGCCAGGCTTTCACAGCGGGCATTAGCACAGATACGCAGTATTTT.

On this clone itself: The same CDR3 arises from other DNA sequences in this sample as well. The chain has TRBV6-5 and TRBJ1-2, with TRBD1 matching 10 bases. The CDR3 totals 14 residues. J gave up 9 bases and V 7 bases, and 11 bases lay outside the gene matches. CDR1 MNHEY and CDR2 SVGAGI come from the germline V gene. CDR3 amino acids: CASNLGGTGVSYTF. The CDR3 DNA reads TGTGCCAGCAACCTAGGGGGGACAGGGGTGAGCTACACCTTC.

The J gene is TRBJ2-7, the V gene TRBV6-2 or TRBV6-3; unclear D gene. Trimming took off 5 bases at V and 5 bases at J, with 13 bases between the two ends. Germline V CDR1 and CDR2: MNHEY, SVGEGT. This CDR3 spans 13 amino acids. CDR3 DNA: TGTGCCAGCAGTCCCTCAAGACTTAACGAGCAGTACTTC. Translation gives CASSPSRLNEQYF.

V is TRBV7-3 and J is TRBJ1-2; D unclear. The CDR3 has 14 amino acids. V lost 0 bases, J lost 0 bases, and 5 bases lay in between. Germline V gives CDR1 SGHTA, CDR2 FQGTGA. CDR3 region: CASSLTPTNYGYTF. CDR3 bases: TGTGCCAGCAGCTTAACGCCTACTAACTATGGCTACACCTTC.

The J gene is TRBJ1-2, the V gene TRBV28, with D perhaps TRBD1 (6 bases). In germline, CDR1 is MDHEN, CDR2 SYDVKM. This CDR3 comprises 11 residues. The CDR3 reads CSSRGYYGYTF. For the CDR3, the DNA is TGTTCTTCAAGGGGGTACTATGGCTACACCTTC.

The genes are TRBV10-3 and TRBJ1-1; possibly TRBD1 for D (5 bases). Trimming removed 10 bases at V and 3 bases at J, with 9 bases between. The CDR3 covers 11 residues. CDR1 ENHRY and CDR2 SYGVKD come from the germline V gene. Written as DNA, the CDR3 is TGTGCCACTAGGGGAGACACTGAAGCTTTCTTT. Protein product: CATRGDTEAFF.

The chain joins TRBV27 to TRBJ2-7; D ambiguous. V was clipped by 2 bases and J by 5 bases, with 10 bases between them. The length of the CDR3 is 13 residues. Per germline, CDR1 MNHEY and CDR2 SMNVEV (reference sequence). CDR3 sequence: CASSLNRVHEQYF. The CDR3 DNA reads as TGTGCCAGCAGTTTAAATAGGGTCCACGAGCAGTACTTC.

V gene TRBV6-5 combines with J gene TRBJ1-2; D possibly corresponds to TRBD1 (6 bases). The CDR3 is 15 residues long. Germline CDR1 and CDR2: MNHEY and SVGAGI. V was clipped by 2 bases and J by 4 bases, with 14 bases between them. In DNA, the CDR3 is TGTGCCAGCAGTTACGAGGGGGTGGGCGGCTATGGCTACACCTTC. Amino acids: CASSYEGVGGYGYTF.

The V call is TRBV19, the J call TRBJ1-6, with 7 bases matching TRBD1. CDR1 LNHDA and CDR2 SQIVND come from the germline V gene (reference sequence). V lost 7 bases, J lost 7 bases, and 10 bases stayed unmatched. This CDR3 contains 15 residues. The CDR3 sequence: CASTRGTAFNSPLHF. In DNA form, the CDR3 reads TGTGCCAGTACAAGGGGGACAGCCTTCAATTCACCCCTCCACTTT.

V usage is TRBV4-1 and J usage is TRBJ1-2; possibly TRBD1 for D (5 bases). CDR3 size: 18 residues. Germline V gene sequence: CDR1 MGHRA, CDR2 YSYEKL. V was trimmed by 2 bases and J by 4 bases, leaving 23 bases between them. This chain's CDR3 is CASSQSPTPGRSSYGYTF. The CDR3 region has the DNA TGCGCCAGCAGCCAAAGCCCCACACCGGGACGGTCGTCCTATGGCTACACCTTC.

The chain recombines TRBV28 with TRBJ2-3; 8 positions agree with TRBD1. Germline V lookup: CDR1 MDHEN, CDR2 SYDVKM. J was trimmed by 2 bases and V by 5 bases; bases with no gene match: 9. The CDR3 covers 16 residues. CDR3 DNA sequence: TGTGCCAGCAGTCTCGGGCGACAGGGGCACACAGATACGCAGTATTTT. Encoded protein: CASSLGRQGHTDTQYF. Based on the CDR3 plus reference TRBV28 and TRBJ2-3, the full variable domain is DVKVTQSSRYLVKRTGEKVFLECVQDMDHENMFWYRQDPGLGLRLIYFSYDVKMKEKGDIPEGYSVSREKKERFSLILESASTNQTSMYLCASSLGRQGHTDTQYFGPGTRLTVL.

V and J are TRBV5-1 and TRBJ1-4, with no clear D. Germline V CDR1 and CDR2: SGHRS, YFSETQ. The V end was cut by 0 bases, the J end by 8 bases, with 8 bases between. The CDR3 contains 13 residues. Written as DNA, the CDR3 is TGCGCCAGCAGCTTGGCTCCGACCGAAAAACTGTTTTTT. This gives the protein CASSLAPTEKLFF.

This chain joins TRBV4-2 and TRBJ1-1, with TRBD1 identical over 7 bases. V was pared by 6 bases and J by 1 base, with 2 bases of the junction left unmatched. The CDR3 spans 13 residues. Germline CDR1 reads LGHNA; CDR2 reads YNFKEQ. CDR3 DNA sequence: TGTGCCAGCAGTGCAGGGGGGAACACTGAAGCTTTCTTT. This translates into CASSAGGNTEAFF.

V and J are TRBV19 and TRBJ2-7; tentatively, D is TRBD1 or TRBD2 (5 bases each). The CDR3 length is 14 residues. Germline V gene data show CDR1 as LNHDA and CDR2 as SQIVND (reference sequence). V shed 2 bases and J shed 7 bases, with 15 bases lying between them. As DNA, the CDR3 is TGTGCCAGTAGTATACCGGGACGGCTCAGGGAGCAGTACTTC. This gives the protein CASSIPGRLREQYF.

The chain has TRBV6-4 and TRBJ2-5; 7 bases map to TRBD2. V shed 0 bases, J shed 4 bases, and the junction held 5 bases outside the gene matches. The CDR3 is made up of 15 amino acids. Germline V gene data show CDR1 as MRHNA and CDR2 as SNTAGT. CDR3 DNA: TGTGCCAGCAGTGACTCCGCTGGCGGGGGAGAGACCCAGTACTTC. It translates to CASSDSAGGGETQYF.

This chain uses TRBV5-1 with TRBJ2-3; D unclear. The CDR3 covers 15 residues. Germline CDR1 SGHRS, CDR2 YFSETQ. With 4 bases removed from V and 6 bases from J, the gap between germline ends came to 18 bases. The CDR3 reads CASSVDQTRSDTQYF. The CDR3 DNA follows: TGCGCCAGCAGCGTGGACCAGACCCGGTCCGATACGCAGTATTTT.

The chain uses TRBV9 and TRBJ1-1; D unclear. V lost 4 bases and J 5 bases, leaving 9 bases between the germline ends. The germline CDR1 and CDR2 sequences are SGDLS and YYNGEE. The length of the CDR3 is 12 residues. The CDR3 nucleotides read TGTGCCAGCAGCCCCTTCTGGACTGAAGCTTTCTTT. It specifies CASSPFWTEAFF.

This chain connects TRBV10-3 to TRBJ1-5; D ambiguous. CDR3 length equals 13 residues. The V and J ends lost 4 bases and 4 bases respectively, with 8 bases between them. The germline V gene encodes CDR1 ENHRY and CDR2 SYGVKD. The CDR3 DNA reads TGTGCCATCAGTGGTCAGGAGAATCAGCCCCAGCATTTT. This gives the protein CAISGQENQPQHF.

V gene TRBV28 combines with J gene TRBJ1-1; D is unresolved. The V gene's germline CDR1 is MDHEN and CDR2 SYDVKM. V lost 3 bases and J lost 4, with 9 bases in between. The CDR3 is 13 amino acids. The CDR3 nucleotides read TGTGCCAGCAGTTTTAAGGTTTCCACTGAAGCTTTCTTT. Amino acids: CASSFKVSTEAFF. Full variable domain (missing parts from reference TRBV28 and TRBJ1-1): DVKVTQSSRYLVKRTGEKVFLECVQDMDHENMFWYRQDPGLGLRLIYFSYDVKMKEKGDIPEGYSVSREKKERFSLILESASTNQTSMYLCASSFKVSTEAFFGQGTRLTVV.

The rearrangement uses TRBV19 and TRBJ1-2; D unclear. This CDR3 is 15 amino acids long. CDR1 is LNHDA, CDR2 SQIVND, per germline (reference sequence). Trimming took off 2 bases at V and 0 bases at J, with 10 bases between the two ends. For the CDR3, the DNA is TGTGCCAGTAGTATATTTGCCAAAGCTAACTATGGCTACACCTTC. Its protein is CASSIFAKANYGYTF. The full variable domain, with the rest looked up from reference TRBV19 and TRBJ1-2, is DGGITQSPKYLFRKEGQNVTLSCEQNLNHDAMYWYRQDPGQGLRLIYYSQIVNDFQKGDIAEGYSVSREKKESFPLTVTSAQKNPTAFYLCASSIFAKANYGYTFGSGTRLTVV.